This T cell receptor beta chain is from a study of blood T cell repertoires in COVID-19. Germline assignment: CDR1 LGHDT and CDR2 YNNKEL (reference sequence). The CDR3 totals 15 residues. V was clipped by 1 base and J by 7 bases, with 14 bases between them. Original data processing: Nucleated cell counts were estimated from reference gene primer amplification. Data came from immunoSEQ multiplex PCR; TCRdb stores just in-frame clones and leaves some out. V and J calls and clone size are copied from that table; D and trimming were computed from the DNA. The data contain roughly 50,000 clones, approximately 91% of them seen just once; the ten biggest clones take up roughly an eighth.

The chain has TRBV3-1 (or the pseudogene TRBV3-2) and TRBJ1-5; possible D gene TRBD1, 6 bases. Specimen: peripheral blood. The TCR originated in a woman in her sixties with active COVID-19. CDR3: CASSQGWDTGQPQHF. CDR3 bases: TGTGCCAGCAGCCAAGGGTGGGACACGGGGCAGCCCCAGCATTTT.